This T cell receptor beta chain is from a study of CD8+CD57+ T cells in acquired aplastic anemia. Study in general: When averaged, DNA from sorted CD4+ and CD8+ cells came to approximately 3.2 ug.

CDR1 is LNHDA, CDR2 SQIVND, per germline (reference sequence). The CDR3 consists of 17 residues. V shed 0 bases and J 10 bases; nucleotides not matched to a gene: 14. Using genomic DNA as the template, TCR beta VDJ and CDR3 profiling was carried out. Each CDR3 protein is one row after TCRdb ran MiXCR on the reads. This table holds 300,000 or so distinct CDR3 sequences, about 56% found once. Specimen: sorted CD4+, CD8+, or CD8+CD57+ T cells (not recorded which) from PBMCs. The sequence was collected from a human donor with severe aplastic anemia or a healthy control (not recorded which). The genes are TRBV19 and TRBJ2-1, with 8 positions matching TRBD1. Here the CDR3 reads CASSIDGAGGEFTEQFF. Here the CDR3 DNA reads TGTGCCAGTAGTATAGATGGGGCAGGGGGCGAGTTCACCGAGCAGTTCTTC. Together with reference TRBV19 and TRBJ2-1, the CDR3 gives the full variable domain: DGGITQSPKYLFRKEGQNVTLSCEQNLNHDAMYWYRQDPGQGLRLIYYSQIVNDFQKGDIAEGYSVSREKKESFPLTVTSAQKNPTAFYLCASSIDGAGGEFTEQFFGPGTRLTVL.